This T cell receptor beta chain is from a study of blood T cell repertoires in COVID-19. In the original analysis: Amplified reference gene primers provided the basis for estimating nucleated cell counts. Clones were sequenced by immunoSEQ multiplex PCR, and TCRdb holds only the in-frame ones, with some missing. V, J and clone size were drawn from that table, and D and trimming were deduced from the DNA. This sample has approximately 350,000 clones, with roughly 80% found just once. The CDR3 has 16 residues. The germline V gene has CDR1 LGHNA and CDR2 YNFKEQ. The germline V and J ends were trimmed by 0 bases and 8 bases, with 16 bases remaining between them. Participant ages covered 18 to 89 years across about 22 US areas. Each recovered donor of Cohort 3 presented with two negative PCRs, clearance, or symptom resolution.

The sequencing sample was made of PBMCs or T cells enriched from blood (not recorded which). V and J are TRBV4-2 and TRBJ1-4; D possibly corresponds to TRBD1 (5 bases). This receptor was obtained from a woman between 45 and 60 years old who had recovered from COVID-19. CDR3 sequence: CASSQDGRQGEEKLFF. In DNA form, the CDR3 reads TGTGCCAGCAGCCAAGATGGGCGGCAGGGTGAAGAAAAACTGTTTTTT.